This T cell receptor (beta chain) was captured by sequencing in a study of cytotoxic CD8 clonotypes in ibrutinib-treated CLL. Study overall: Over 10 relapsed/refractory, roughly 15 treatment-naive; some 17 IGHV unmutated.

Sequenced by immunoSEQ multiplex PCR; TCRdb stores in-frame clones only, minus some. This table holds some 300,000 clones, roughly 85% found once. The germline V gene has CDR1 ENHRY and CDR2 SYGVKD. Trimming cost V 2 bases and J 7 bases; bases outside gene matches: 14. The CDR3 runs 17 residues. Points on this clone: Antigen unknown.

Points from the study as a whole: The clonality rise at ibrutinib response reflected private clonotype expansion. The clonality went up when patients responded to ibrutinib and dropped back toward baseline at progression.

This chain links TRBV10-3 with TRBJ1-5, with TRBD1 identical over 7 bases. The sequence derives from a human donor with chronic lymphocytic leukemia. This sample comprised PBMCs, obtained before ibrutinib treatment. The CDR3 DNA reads TGTGCCATCAGTGAGACGTCGTTACAGGGGTCGGGGCAGCCCCAGCATTTT. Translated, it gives CAISETSLQGSGQPQHF.